One sample yielded the 14 T cell receptor beta chains listed below, sequenced in a study of shared T cell receptors in the human thymus. TCRdb keeps only in-frame clones here, not all; method: immunoSEQ multiplex PCR. The sample includes 550,000 to 800,000 clones, around 85% of them seen just once. The same sample was also used in a study of human thymus T cells.

The sample consisted of thymocytes. These receptors came from a girl under two years old with a congenital heart defect.

V is TRBV5-1 and J is TRBJ1-2; D ambiguous. Trimming took 3 bases from V and 2 from J, leaving 11 bases between them. This CDR3 spans 14 amino acids. Germline V CDR1 and CDR2: SGHRS, YFSETQ. DNA for the CDR3: TGCGCCAGCAGCTATTTATCTTCGAACTATGGCTACACCTTC. Protein sequence: CASSYLSSNYGYTF. Drawing the rest from reference TRBV5-1 and TRBJ1-2, the complete variable domain is KAGVTQTPRYLIKTRGQQVTLSCSPISGHRSVSWYQQTPGQGLQFLFEYFSETQRNKGNFPGRFSGRQFSNSRSEMNVSTLELGDSALYLCASSYLSSNYGYTFGSGTRLTVV.

This clone was detected once. This chain links TRBV15 with TRBJ2-7, with 9 bases aligning to TRBD1. Germline trimming cut 5 bases from V and 1 base from J; bases unmatched to any gene: 6. The CDR3 sequence is 15 residues long. Germline V gives CDR1 LNHNV, CDR2 YYDKDF (reference sequence). CDR3 loop: CATSLGTGRSYEQYF. The CDR3 DNA reads as TGTGCCACCAGCTTAGGGACAGGGAGATCCTACGAGCAGTACTTC.

The gene calls are TRBV9 and TRBJ1-2; 7 nucleotides line up with TRBD1. This CDR3 has 15 residues. Germline V gene lookup returns CDR1 SGDLS and CDR2 YYNGEE. J lost 5 bases, V lost 0 bases, and 7 bases had no gene match. In nucleotides, the CDR3 is TGTGCCAGCAGCGTAGCTGGGGACAGACGATATGGCTACACCTTC. It is translated as CASSVAGDRRYGYTF.

This clone showed up just once. The V gene is TRBV10-1, the J gene TRBJ1-5, with D possibly TRBD1 on 6 matching bases. The CDR3 sequence is 17 residues long. The germline V gene has CDR1 WNHNN and CDR2 SYGVQD (reference sequence). V dropped 4 bases and J dropped 2 bases, with 18 bases sitting between them. CDR3 coding DNA: TGCGCCAGCAGTGGTAGGGGGGGGTCGCTTGGCAATCAGCCCCAGCATTTT. This translates into CASSGRGGSLGNQPQHF.

The chain recombines TRBV29-1 with TRBJ1-5, with 7 bases matching TRBD1. The CDR3 covers 19 residues. J gave up 2 bases and V 4 bases, and 20 bases lay outside the gene matches. Germline CDR1 SQVTM, CDR2 ANQGSEA. The DNA for the CDR3 is TGCAGCGTTGTAGATTCGGGGACAGAGGAGGGGCTTGGCAATCAGCCCCAGCATTTT. This sequence encodes CSVVDSGTEEGLGNQPQHF.

CDR3 sequence reads: CAWSVLEAGQGPHTDTQYF. CDR3 in DNA: TGTGCCTGGAGTGTATTGGAGGCCGGACAGGGGCCCCACACAGATACGCAGTATTTT. This chain connects TRBV30 to TRBJ2-3, with 9 bases lining up with TRBD1. The CDR3 consists of 19 residues. The J segment lost 2 bases and the V segment lost 0 bases, leaving 15 bases of the junction unmatched. Germline loops: CDR1 GTSNPN, CDR2 SVGIG (reference sequence).

V is TRBV23-1 and J is TRBJ1-5; D is possibly TRBD1 (5 bases). TRBV23-1 is classed as an ORF, of uncertain function. Trimming took 2 bases from V and 4 from J, leaving 18 bases between them. This CDR3 comprises 17 residues. The CDR3 region is CASSQPVDSLLNQPQHF. The CDR3 DNA follows: TGCGCCAGCAGTCAACCTGTCGACAGTCTCCTTAATCAGCCCCAGCATTTT.

The CDR3 loop reads CASLGGGIGYTF. The CDR3 DNA reads as TGTGCCAGTCTGGGGGGGGGTATAGGCTACACCTTC. V is TRBV6-5 and J is TRBJ1-2; possible D gene TRBD1, 5 bases. The germline V gene encodes CDR1 MNHEY and CDR2 SVGAGI. V lost 9 bases, J lost 8 bases, and 16 bases lay in between. This CDR3 comprises 12 residues.

The CDR3 here is CTSSQQGFYMNTEAFF. The CDR3 coding sequence is TGCACCAGCAGCCAACAGGGGTTTTATATGAACACTGAAGCTTTCTTT. This chain joins TRBV1 and TRBJ1-1; no check of the table's D call, TRBD1, against the DNA was made. TRBV1 is annotated as a pseudogene. CDR3 length: 16 residues.

The chain recombines TRBV5-1 with TRBJ2-2; D call uncertain. CDR3 length equals 15 residues. V was cut by 0 bases and J by 7 bases, with 13 bases left in between. The germline CDR1 and CDR2 sequences are SGHRS and YFSETQ. CDR3 in amino acids: CASSLAYQVIGELFF. CDR3 nucleotide sequence: TGCGCCAGCAGCTTGGCCTATCAAGTGATCGGGGAGCTGTTTTTT.

This clone was seen once. The chain employs TRBV29-1 and TRBJ1-2; possibly TRBD1 for D (5 bases). The CDR3 length is 13 residues. V was shortened by 4 bases and J by 6 bases, with 15 bases between the two germline ends. Germline V gene lookup returns CDR1 SQVTM and CDR2 ANQGSEA. The CDR3 sequence: CSVGREGGDGYTF. The CDR3 DNA reads as TGCAGCGTTGGCAGGGAGGGTGGGGATGGCTACACCTTC.

V gene TRBV28 combines with J gene TRBJ2-2, with D unclear. The CDR3 runs to 17 residues. CDR1 is MDHEN and CDR2 is SYDVKM in the germline V gene. The germline V and J ends were trimmed by 1 base and 0 bases, with 12 bases remaining between them. The CDR3 protein is CASSLYGPGSNTGELFF. The CDR3 DNA reads as TGTGCCAGCAGTTTATACGGTCCAGGTTCGAACACCGGGGAGCTGTTTTTT.

CDR3 coding DNA: TGTGCCAGCAGCTCCGGGACTAGCGGGTTATACGAGCAGTACTTC. It encodes CASSSGTSGLYEQYF. The chain has TRBV11-2 and TRBJ2-7; TRBD2 agrees at 12 bases. The CDR3 sequence is 15 residues long. The V gene's germline CDR1 is SGHAT and CDR2 FQNNGV. The V and J ends lost 4 bases and 4 bases, in that order; junction bases with no gene match: 5.

In this sample, this clone turned up a few times. The rearrangement joins TRBV19 to TRBJ1-6; unclear D gene. Germline CDR1 LNHDA, CDR2 SQIVND (reference sequence). V was cut by 7 bases and J by 8 bases, with 18 bases left in between. The CDR3 loop spans 15 amino acids. The CDR3 region has the DNA TGTGCCAGTACTTTCCTTGGGCCTCCACATTCACCCCTCCACTTT. Translating it yields CASTFLGPPHSPLHF.